This TCR beta chain was identified in a study of CD8 T cells in ankylosing spondylitis. Findings and limits, study-wide: One TCR beta motif, made up of under ten highly homologous variants, appeared characteristic of ankylosing spondylitis blood.

In its sample, this clonotype was seen many times. Antigen: not known. In TCRdb, the 5' RACE reads were re-called with MiXCR into one record per CDR3 protein. The table lists about 160,000 distinct CDR3 sequences, around 16% of them singletons. J lost 6 bases, V lost 4 bases, and 7 bases had no gene match. The CDR3 spans 14 residues. Looked up from germline, CDR1 is SGHTA and CDR2 is FQGTGA. Source material: blood, either unsorted or a sorted T cell fraction (not recorded which). The V gene is TRBV7-3, the J gene TRBJ1-1; 8 bases are a match to TRBD1. The origin of this receptor is a male donor with ankylosing spondylitis or in good health (not recorded which). CDR3 sequence reads: CASSSGQGVSEAFF. CDR3 bases: TGTGCCAGCAGCTCCGGACAGGGTGTGTCTGAAGCTTTCTTT. The full variable domain, completed using reference TRBV7-3 and TRBJ1-1, is GAGVSQTPSNKVTEKGKYVELRCDPISGHTALYWYRQSLGQGPEFLIYFQGTGAADDSGLPNDRFFAVRPEGSVSTLKIQRTERGDSAVYLCASSSGQGVSEAFFGQGTRLTVV.